This T cell receptor (beta chain) originates from a study of neoadjuvant anti-PD-1 for oral cavity cancer. Study as a whole: Nivolumab at 3 mg/kg was mostly given biweekly, three to four doses, pre-surgery. Non-progressing patients received a fourth nivolumab dose near day 43, then surgery on days 50-56.

The length of the CDR3 is 16 residues. Germline values: CDR1 PRHDT, CDR2 FYEKMQ (reference sequence). V was pared by 3 bases and J by 4 bases, with 5 bases of the junction left unmatched. Measured with immunoSEQ multiplex PCR; TCRdb has only the in-frame clones, and not every one. The sample has about 68,000 clones; roughly 81% are singletons. Time point: after neoadjuvant nivolumab, at surgical resection. This specimen was PBMCs, taken after nivolumab (anti-PD-1) treatment. This TCR came from a person aged 40 to 85 with oral cavity squamous cell carcinoma. This chain joins TRBV13 and TRBJ2-2, with TRBD2 matching 10 bases. The DNA for the CDR3 is TGTGCCAGCAGCTTGGCTAGCGGGAGATCCACCGGGGAGCTGTTTTTT. It is translated as CASSLASGRSTGELFF.